This paragraph covers one T cell receptor beta chain sequence. Its antigen is unidentified. The source of the sample is a study of T cell responses to AZD1222 COVID-19 vaccine. On the study more broadly: Whether given at about 4 or about 12 weeks, second doses were pooled.

Trimming shortened V by 3 bases and J by 12 bases, and 20 bases separated the two germline ends. This CDR3 has 15 residues. CDR1 and CDR2 (germline): MDHEN, SYDVKM. Study-level results: Only after the peak T cell response were repertoires sampled. It should be noted that donors were predominantly white British and more often female, and clonal diversity was possibly underestimated. Reportedly, nearly half the spike-specific TCRs target unmutated variant regions.

Profiling relied on immunoSEQ multiplex PCR, and the TCRdb table lists in-frame clones only, not all of them. The sample has 75,000 to 100,000 clones; roughly 90% are singletons. The TCR was taken from an adult in good health. J is TRBJ1-4 and V is TRBV28; D unclear. Sequencing used peripheral blood, obtained on day 0 of AZD1222 vaccination. CDR3 in amino acids: CASSFPAPPTVELFF. CDR3 in DNA: TGTGCCAGCAGTTTCCCAGCCCCACCTACAGTTGAACTGTTTTTT.